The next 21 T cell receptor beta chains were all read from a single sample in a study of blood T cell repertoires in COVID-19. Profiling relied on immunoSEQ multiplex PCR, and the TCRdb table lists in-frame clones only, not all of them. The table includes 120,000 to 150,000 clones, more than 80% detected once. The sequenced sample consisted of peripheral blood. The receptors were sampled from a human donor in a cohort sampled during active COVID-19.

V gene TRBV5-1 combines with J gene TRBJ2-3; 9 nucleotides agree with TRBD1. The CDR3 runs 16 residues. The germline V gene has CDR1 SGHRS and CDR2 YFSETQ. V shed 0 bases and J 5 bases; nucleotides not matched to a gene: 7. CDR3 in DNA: TGCGCCAGCAGCTTGGTAGGGGACAGGGCGGTAGATACGCAGTATTTT. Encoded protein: CASSLVGDRAVDTQYF.

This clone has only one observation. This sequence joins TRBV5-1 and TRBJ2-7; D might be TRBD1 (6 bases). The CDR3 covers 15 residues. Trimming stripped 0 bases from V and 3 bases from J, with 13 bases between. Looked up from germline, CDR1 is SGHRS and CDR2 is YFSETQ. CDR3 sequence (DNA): TGCGCCAGCAGCTTGGGTGGGGCAGGGGTCTACGAGCAGTACTTC. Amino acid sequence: CASSLGGAGVYEQYF.

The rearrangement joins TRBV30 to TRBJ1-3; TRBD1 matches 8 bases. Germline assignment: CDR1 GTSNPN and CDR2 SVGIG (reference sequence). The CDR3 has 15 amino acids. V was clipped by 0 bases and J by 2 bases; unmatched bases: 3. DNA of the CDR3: TGTGCCTGGAGTGTAGAACAGGGGGCTGGAAACACCATATATTTT. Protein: CAWSVEQGAGNTIYF.

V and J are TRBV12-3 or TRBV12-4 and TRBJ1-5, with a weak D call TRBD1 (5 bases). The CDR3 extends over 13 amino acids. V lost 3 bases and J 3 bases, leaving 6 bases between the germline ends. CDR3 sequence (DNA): TGTGCCAGCAGTTTGGACAACAATCAGCCCCAGCATTTT. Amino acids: CASSLDNNQPQHF.

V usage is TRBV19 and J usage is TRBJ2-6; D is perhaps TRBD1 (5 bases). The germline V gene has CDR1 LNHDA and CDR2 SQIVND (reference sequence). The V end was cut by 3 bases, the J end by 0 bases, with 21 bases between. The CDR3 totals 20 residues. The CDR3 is CASSIDWGRSTHSGANVLTF. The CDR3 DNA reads TGTGCCAGTAGTATCGATTGGGGCAGATCGACACACTCTGGGGCCAACGTCCTGACTTTC.

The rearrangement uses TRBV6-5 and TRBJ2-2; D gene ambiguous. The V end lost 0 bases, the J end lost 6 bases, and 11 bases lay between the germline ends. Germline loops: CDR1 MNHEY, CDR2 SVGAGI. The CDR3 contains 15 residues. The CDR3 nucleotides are TGTGCCAGCAGTTACTCGAGTCCCTACCCCGGGGAGCTGTTTTTT. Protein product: CASSYSSPYPGELFF.

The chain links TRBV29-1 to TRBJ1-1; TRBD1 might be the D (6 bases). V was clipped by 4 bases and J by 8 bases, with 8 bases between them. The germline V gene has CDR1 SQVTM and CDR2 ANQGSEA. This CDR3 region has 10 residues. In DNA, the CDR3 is TGCAGCGTTGCGGACAGAGAAGCTTTCTTT. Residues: CSVADREAFF.

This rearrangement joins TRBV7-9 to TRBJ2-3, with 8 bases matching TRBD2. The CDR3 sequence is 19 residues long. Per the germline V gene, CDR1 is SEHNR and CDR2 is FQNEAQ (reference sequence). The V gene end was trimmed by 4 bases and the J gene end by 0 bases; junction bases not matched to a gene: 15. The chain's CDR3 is CASSSRVVAGWSSTDTQYF. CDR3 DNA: TGTGCCAGCAGCTCTAGGGTCGTAGCGGGGTGGTCTAGCACAGATACGCAGTATTTT.

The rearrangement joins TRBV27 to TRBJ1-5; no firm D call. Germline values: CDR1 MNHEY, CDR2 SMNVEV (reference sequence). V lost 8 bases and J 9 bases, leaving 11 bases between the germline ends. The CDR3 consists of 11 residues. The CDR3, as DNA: TGTGCCAGCTCCCTCTATGGGCCCCAGCATTTT. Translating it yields CASSLYGPQHF.

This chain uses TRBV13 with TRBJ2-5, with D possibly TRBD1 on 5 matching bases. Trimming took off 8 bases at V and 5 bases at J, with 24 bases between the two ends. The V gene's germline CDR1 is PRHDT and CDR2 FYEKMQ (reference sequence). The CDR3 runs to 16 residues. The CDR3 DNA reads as TGTGCCAGCGCCCCCGCAGCCAGGGCCTCTGTTGAGACCCAGTACTTC. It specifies CASAPAARASVETQYF.

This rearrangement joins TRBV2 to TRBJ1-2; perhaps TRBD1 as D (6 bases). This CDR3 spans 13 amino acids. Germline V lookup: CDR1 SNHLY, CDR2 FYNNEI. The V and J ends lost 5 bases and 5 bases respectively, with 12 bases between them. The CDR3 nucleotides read TGTGCCAGCAGTAACGGCAGGGGATATGGCTACACCTTC. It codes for CASSNGRGYGYTF.

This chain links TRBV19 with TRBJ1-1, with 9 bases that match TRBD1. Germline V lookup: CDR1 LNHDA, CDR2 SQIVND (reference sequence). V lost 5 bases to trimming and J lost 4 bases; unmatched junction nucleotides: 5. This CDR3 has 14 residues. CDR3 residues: CASSFDRGGTEAFF. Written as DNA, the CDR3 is TGTGCCAGTAGTTTCGACAGGGGGGGCACTGAAGCTTTCTTT.

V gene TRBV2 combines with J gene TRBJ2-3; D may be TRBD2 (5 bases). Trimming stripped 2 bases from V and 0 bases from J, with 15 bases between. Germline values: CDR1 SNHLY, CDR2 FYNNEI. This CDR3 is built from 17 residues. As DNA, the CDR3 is TGTGCCAGCAGTGAAAAGCGGACGGGAAAGAGCACAGATACGCAGTATTTT. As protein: CASSEKRTGKSTDTQYF.

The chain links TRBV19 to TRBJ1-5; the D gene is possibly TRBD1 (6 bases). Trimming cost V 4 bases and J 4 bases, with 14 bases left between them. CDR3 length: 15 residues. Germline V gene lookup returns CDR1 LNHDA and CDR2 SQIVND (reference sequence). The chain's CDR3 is CASSSTGIPNQPQHF. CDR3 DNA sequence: TGTGCCAGTAGTAGTACAGGGATACCTAATCAGCCCCAGCATTTT.

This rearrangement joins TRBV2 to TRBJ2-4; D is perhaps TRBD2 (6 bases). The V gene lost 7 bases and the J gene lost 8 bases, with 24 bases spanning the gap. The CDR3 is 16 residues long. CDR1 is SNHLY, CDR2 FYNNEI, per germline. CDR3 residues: CASIERGKKRGDIQYF. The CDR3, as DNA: TGTGCCAGCATCGAACGGGGGAAGAAAAGGGGAGACATTCAGTACTTC.

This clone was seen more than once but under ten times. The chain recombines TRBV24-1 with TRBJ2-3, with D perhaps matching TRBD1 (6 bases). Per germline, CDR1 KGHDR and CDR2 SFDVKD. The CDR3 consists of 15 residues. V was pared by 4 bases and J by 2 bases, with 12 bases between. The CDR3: CATSEAGQSTDTQYF. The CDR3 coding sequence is TGTGCCACCAGTGAGGCCGGACAGTCCACAGATACGCAGTATTTT.

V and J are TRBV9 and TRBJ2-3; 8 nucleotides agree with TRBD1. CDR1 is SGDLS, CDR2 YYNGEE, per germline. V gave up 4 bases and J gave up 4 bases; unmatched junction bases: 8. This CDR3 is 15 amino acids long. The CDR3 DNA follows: TGTGCCAGCAGCTTTCGACAGGGGCGGTCAGATACGCAGTATTTT. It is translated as CASSFRQGRSDTQYF.

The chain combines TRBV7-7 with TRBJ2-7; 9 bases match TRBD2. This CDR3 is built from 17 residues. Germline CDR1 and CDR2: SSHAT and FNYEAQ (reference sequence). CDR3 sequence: CASSLGKIAGEGYEQYV. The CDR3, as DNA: TGTGCTAGCAGCTTAGGGAAGATAGCGGGAGAAGGGTACGAGCAGTACGTC.

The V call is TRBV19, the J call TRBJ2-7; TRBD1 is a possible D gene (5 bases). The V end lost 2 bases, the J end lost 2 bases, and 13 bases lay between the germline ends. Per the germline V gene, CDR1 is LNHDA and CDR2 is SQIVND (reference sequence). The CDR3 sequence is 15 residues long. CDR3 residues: CASSILPTAAYEQYF. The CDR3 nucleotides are TGTGCCAGTAGTATATTACCGACAGCCGCCTACGAGCAGTACTTC. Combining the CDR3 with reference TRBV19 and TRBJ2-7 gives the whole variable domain DGGITQSPKYLFRKEGQNVTLSCEQNLNHDAMYWYRQDPGQGLRLIYYSQIVNDFQKGDIAEGYSVSREKKESFPLTVTSAQKNPTAFYLCASSILPTAAYEQYFGPGTRLTVT.

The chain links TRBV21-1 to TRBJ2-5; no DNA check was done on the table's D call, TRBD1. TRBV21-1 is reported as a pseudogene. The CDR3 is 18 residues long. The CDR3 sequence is CASSKPPRAEDRQETQYF. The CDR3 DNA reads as TGTGCCAGCAGCAAACCCCCCAGGGCGGAGGACAGGCAAGAGACCCAGTACTTC.

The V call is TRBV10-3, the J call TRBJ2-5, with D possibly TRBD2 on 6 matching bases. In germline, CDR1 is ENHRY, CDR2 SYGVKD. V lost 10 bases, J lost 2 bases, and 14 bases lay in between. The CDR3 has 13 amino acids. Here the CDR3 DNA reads TGTGCCACCGGGACTCCGCTACAAGAGACCCAGTACTTC. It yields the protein CATGTPLQETQYF.